The subject of this entry is one TCR beta chain. This sample is part of a study of T-cell reconstitution after alpha-beta-depleted transplantation in children. V lost 6 bases and J lost 2, with 14 bases in between. The germline V gene encodes CDR1 WSHSY and CDR2 SAAADI. There are 14 residues in the CDR3. Unique molecular identifiers featured in how the TCRbeta library was prepared. TCRdb itself ran the PCR reads through MiXCR, one entry per CDR3 protein. The sample records about 480,000 distinct CDR3 sequences, 12% being singletons. This rearrangement joins TRBV10-2 to TRBJ2-7, with D perhaps TRBD2 (5 bases). The source is a human donor who donated a stem cell graft to a child with combined immunodeficiency. Sequenced material: PBMCs from the stem cell graft donor, taken from the stem cell graft. The chain's CDR3 is CASSLDGNPYEQYF. The CDR3 nucleotides are TGCGCCAGCAGCCTCGACGGGAACCCCTACGAGCAGTACTTC.